The clone carrying this T cell receptor beta chain came up once. The record originates from a study of technical replicates of blood from a handful of donors. TCRdb's copy holds only in-frame clones and misses some; the assay was immunoSEQ multiplex PCR. The table lists 50,000 to 80,000 clones, 70% to 90% of them singletons. Germline assignment: CDR1 KGHSH and CDR2 LQKENI. V was clipped by 2 bases and J by 2 bases, with 14 bases between them. There are 16 residues in the CDR3. The TCR comes from a human donor in good health. Some clones in this sample may be carry-over from other donors' samples. The chain employs TRBV18 and TRBJ2-3; no reliable D call. The sample taken for sequencing was PBMCs. CDR3 protein: CASSPIVSPYTDTQYF. CDR3 nucleotide sequence: TGTGCCAGCTCACCAATAGTTTCCCCATACACAGATACGCAGTATTTT.